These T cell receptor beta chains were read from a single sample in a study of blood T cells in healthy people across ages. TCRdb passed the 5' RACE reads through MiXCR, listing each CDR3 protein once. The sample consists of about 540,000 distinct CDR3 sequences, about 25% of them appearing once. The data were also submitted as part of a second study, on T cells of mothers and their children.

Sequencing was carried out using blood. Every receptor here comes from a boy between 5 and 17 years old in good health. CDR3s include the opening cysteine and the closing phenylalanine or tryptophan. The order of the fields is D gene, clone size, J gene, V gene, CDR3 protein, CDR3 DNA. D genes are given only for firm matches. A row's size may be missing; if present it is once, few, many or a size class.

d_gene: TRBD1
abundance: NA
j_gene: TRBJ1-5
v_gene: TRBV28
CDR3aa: CASQWNRGFSNQPQHF
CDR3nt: TGTGCCAGCCAGTGGAACAGGGGATTTAGCAATCAGCCCCAGCATTTT

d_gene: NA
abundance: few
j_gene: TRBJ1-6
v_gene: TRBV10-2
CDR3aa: CASSEVGAANSPLHF
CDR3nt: TGCGCCAGCAGTGAGGTCGGGGCAGCTAATTCACCCCTCCACTTT

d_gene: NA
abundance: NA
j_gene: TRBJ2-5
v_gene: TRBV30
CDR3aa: CAWRGGGARLETQYF
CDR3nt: TGTGCCTGGAGGGGGGGTGGGGCGCGTTTGGAGACCCAGTACTTC

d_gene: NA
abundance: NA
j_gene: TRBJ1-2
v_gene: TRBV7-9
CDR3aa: CASSLGGGADYGYTF
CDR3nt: TGTGCCAGCAGCTTAGGGGGGGGCGCGGACTATGGCTACACCTTC

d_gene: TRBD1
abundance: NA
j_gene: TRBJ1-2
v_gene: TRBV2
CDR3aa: CASSARTGTASNYGYTF
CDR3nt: TGTGCCAGCAGTGCGCGCACCGGGACAGCCTCTAACTATGGCTACACCTTC

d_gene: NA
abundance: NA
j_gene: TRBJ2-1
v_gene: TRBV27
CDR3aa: CATKTGGFNEQFF
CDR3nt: TGTGCCACCAAAACCGGAGGATTCAATGAGCAGTTCTTC

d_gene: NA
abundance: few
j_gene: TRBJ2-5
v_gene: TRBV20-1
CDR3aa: CSARDRAGVETQYF
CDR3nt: TGCAGTGCTAGAGATAGGGCAGGGGTAGAGACCCAGTACTTC

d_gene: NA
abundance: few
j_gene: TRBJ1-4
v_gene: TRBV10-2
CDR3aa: CASSQTGRSEKLFF
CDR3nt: TGCGCCAGCAGTCAGACAGGCCGATCTGAAAAACTGTTTTTT

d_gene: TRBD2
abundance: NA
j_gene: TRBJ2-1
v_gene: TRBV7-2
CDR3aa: CASSLGIGSGGYEQFF
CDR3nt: TGTGCCAGCAGCTTGGGAATTGGTAGCGGGGGATATGAGCAGTTCTTC

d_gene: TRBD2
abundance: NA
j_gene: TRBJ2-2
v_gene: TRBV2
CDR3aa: CASSFGLAGANTGELFF
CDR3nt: TGTGCCAGCAGTTTCGGACTAGCGGGGGCGAACACCGGGGAGCTGTTTTTT

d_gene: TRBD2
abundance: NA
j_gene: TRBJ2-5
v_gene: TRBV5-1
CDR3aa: CASSVAGVETQYF
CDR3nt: TGCGCCAGCAGCGTAGCGGGGGTAGAGACCCAGTACTTC

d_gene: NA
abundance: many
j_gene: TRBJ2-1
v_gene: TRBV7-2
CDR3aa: CASNLLHGAGQAYNEQFF
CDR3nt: TGTGCCAGCAACTTATTGCATGGGGCAGGCCAGGCTTACAATGAGCAGTTCTTC

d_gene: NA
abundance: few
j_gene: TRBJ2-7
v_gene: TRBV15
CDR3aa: CATSRDLRYEQYF
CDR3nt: TGTGCCACCAGCAGAGATCTCCGCTACGAGCAGTACTTC

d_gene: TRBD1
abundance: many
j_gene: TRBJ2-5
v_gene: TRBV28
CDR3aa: CASSSGQGRETQYF
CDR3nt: TGCGCCAGCAGCTCGGGACAGGGGAGGGAGACCCAGTACTTC

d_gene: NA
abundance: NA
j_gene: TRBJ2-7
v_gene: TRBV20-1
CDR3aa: CSARSGSSYEQYF
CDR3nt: TGCAGTGCCAGAAGCGGTAGCTCCTACGAGCAGTACTTC

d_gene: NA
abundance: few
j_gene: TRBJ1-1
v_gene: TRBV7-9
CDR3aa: CASSLGSPEAFF
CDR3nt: TGTGCCAGCAGCTTAGGATCCCCTGAAGCTTTCTTT

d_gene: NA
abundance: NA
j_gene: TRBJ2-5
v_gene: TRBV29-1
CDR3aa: CSLRAGEETQYF
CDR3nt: TGCAGCCTTCGGGCAGGGGAAGAGACCCAGTACTTC

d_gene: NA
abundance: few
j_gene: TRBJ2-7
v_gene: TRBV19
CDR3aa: CASSITGDYEQYF
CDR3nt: TGTGCCAGTAGTATTACGGGGGACTACGAGCAGTACTTC

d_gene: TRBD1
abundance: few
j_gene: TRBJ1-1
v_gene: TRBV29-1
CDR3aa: CSATRMTGVGAFF
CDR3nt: TGCAGCGCTACTAGGATGACAGGGGTTGGGGCTTTCTTT

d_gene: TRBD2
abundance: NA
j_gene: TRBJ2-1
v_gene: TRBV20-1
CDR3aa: CSATHTSGAYNEQFF
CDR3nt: TGCAGTGCTACACATACTAGCGGGGCGTACAATGAGCAGTTCTTC

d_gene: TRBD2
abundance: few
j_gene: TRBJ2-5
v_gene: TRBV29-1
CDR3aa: CSVEMSSGVKTQYF
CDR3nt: TGCAGCGTTGAAATGTCTAGCGGGGTGAAGACCCAGTACTTC

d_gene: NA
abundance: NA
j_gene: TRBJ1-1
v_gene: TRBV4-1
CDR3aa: CASSHLGGAVDEAFF
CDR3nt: TGCGCCAGCAGCCACCTTGGTGGGGCTGTAGATGAAGCTTTCTTT

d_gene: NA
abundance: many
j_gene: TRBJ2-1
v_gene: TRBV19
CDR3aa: CASSIGGGSGQFF
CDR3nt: TGTGCCAGTAGTATCGGTGGGGGGAGCGGGCAGTTCTTC

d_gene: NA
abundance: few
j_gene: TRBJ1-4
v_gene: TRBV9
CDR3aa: CASSAQGNEKLFF
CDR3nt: TGTGCCAGCAGCGCTCAGGGTAATGAAAAACTGTTTTTT

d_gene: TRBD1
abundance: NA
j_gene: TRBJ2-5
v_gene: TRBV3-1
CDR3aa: CASSLQGAETQYF
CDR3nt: TGTGCCAGCAGCTTACAGGGGGCAGAGACCCAGTACTTC

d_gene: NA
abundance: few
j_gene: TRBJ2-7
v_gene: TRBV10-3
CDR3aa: CASQDRSSYEQYF
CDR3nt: TGTGCCTCCCAAGACAGGTCGTCCTACGAGCAGTACTTC

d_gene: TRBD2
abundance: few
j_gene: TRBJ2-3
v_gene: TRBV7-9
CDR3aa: CASRPTSGRIPDTQYF
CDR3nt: TGTGCCAGCAGGCCTACTAGCGGGAGGATCCCAGATACGCAGTATTTT

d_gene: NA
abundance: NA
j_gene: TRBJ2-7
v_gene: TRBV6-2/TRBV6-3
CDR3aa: CASSYSRTYEQYF
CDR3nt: TGTGCCAGCAGTTACTCACGCACCTACGAGCAGTACTTC

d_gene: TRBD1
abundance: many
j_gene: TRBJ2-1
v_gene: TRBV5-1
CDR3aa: CASRGTGYNEQFF
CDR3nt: TGTGCCAGCAGGGGGACAGGGTACAATGAGCAGTTCTTC

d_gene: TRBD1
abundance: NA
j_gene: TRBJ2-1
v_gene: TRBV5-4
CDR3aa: CASSLGQGIKEQFF
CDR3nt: TGTGCCAGCAGCTTGGGACAGGGGATAAAAGAGCAGTTCTTC

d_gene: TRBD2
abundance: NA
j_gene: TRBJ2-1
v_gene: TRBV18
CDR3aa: CASSPPLAGGYNEQFF
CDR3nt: TGTGCCAGCTCACCACCACTAGCGGGGGGCTACAATGAGCAGTTCTTC

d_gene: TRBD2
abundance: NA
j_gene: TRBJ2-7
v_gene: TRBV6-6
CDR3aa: CASKGGSSYEQYF
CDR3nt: TGTGCCAGCAAAGGCGGGAGCTCCTACGAGCAGTACTTC

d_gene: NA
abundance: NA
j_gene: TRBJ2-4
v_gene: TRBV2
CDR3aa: CASSEVGRTNIQYF
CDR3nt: TGTGCCAGCAGTGAAGTGGGGAGAACCAACATTCAGTACTTC

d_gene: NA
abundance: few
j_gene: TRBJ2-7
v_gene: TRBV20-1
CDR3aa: CSASKGALYEQYF
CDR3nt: TGCAGTGCTAGTAAGGGCGCCCTCTACGAGCAGTACTTC

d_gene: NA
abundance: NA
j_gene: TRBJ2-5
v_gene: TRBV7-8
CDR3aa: CASSFYRAPETQYF
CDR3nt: TGTGCCAGCAGCTTCTACAGGGCACCTGAGACCCAGTACTTC

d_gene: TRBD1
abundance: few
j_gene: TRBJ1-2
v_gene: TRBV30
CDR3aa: CAWSPDRGLLGYTF
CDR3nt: TGTGCCTGGAGCCCGGACAGGGGGCTGTTGGGCTACACCTTC

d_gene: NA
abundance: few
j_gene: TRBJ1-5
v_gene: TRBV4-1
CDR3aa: CASSQVPTEYSNQPQHF
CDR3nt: TGCGCCAGCAGCCAAGTACCGACAGAATATAGCAATCAGCCCCAGCATTTT

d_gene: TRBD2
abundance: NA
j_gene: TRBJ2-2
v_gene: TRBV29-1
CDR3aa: CSAVAGTPSTGELFF
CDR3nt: TGCAGCGCCGTAGCGGGGACTCCGAGCACCGGGGAGCTGTTTTTT

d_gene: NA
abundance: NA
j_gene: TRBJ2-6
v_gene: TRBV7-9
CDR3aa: CASSLGLGSGANVLTF
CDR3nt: TGTGCCAGCAGCTTAGGCCTGGGATCTGGGGCCAACGTCCTGACTTTC

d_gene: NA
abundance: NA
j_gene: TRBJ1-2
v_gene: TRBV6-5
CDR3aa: CASSFLSFRTAIYGYTF
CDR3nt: TGTGCCAGCAGTTTTCTTAGTTTTCGGACAGCCATCTATGGCTACACCTTC

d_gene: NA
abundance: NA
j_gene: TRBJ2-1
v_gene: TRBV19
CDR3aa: CASSNRERGQFF
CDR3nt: TGTGCCAGTAGTAACAGGGAGAGGGGGCAGTTCTTC

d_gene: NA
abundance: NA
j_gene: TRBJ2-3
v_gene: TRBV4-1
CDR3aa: CASSQTGPRAPDTQYF
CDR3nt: TGCGCCAGCAGCCAAACCGGGCCTAGGGCCCCAGATACGCAGTATTTT

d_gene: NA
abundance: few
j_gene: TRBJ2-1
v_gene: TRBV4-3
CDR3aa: CASNQDRAAPYNEQFF
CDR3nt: TGCGCCAGCAACCAAGACCGGGCGGCACCCTACAATGAGCAGTTCTTC

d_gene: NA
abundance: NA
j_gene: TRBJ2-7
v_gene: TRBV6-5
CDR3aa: CASSYSGGMGTFYEQYF
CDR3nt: TGTGCCAGCAGTTACTCTGGGGGCATGGGAACCTTCTACGAGCAGTACTTC

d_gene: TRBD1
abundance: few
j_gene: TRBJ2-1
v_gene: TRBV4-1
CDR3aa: CASSQAGGGYNEQFF
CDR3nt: TGCGCCAGCAGCCAAGCAGGGGGTGGTTACAATGAGCAGTTCTTC

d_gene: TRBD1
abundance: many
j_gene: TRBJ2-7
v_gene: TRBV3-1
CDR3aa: CASSQGTGGDEQYF
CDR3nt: TGTGCCAGCAGCCAAGGGACAGGGGGCGATGAGCAGTACTTC

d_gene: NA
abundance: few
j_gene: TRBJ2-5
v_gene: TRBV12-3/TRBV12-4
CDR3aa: CASSLGHRTQYF
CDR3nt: TGTGCCAGCAGTTTAGGCCACAGGACCCAGTACTTC

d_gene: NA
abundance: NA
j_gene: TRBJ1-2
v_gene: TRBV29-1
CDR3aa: CSVPTVYGYTF
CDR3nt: TGCAGCGTGCCGACGGTATATGGCTACACCTTC

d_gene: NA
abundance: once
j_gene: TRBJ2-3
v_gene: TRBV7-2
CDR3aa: CASTRVGGADTQYF
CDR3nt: TGTGCCAGCACGCGGGTGGGGGGAGCAGATACGCAGTATTTT

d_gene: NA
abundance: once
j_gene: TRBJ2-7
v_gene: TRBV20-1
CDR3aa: CSARGAAGPYEQYF
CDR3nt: TGCAGTGCTAGGGGCGCGGCAGGCCCTTACGAGCAGTACTTC

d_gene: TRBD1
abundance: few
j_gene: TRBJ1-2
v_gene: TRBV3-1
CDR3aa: CASSQFGQGRRGDYGYTF
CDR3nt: TGTGCCAGCAGCCAATTCGGACAGGGCCGCCGGGGAGACTATGGCTACACCTTC

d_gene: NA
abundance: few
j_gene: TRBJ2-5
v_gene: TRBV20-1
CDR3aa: CSAERTGFETQYF
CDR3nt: TGCAGTGCGGAACGCACAGGGTTCGAGACCCAGTACTTC

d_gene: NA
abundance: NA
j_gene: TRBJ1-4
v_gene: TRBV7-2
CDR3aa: CASSFTEAFNEKLFF
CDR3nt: TGTGCCAGCAGCTTCACAGAGGCCTTTAATGAAAAACTGTTTTTT

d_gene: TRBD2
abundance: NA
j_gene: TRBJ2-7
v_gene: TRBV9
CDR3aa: CASSVEAGGNYEQYF
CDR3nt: TGTGCCAGCAGCGTAGAGGCGGGGGGAAACTACGAGCAGTACTTC

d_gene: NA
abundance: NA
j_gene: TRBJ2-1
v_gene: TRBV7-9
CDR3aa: CASRFTSRGNNEQFF
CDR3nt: TGTGCCAGCAGATTCACGAGCAGGGGAAACAATGAGCAGTTCTTC

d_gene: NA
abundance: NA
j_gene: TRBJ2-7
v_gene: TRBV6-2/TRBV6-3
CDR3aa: CASSFQVSYEQYF
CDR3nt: TGTGCCAGCAGTTTCCAGGTCTCCTACGAGCAGTACTTC

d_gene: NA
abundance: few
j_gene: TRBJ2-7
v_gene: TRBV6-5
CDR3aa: CASSPDGGLYEQYF
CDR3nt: TGTGCCAGCAGTCCCGACGGGGGGCTTTACGAGCAGTACTTC

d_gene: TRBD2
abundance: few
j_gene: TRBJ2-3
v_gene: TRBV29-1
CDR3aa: CSVAVAGGGTDTQYF
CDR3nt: TGCAGCGTTGCGGTAGCGGGAGGCGGTACAGATACGCAGTATTTT

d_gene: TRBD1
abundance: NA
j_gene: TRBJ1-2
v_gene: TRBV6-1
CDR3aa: CASSEPGQTDGYTF
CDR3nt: TGTGCCAGCAGTGAACCGGGACAGACGGATGGCTACACCTTC

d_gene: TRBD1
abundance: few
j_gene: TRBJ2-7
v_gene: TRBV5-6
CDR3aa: CASSLITGGEQYF
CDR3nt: TGTGCCAGCAGCTTGATTACAGGGGGGGAGCAGTACTTC